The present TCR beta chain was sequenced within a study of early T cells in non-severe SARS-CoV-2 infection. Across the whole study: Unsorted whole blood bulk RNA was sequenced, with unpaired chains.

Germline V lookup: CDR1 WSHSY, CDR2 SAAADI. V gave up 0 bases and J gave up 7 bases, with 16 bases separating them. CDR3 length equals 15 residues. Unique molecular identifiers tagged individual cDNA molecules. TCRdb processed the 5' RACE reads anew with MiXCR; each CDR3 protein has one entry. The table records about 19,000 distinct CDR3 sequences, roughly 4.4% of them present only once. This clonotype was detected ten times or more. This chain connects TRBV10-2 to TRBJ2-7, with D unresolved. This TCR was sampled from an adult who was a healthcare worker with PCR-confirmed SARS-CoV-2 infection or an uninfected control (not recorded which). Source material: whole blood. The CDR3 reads CASSESGGSWGEQYF. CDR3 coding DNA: TGCGCCAGCAGTGAGTCGGGTGGCAGCTGGGGTGAGCAGTACTTC.